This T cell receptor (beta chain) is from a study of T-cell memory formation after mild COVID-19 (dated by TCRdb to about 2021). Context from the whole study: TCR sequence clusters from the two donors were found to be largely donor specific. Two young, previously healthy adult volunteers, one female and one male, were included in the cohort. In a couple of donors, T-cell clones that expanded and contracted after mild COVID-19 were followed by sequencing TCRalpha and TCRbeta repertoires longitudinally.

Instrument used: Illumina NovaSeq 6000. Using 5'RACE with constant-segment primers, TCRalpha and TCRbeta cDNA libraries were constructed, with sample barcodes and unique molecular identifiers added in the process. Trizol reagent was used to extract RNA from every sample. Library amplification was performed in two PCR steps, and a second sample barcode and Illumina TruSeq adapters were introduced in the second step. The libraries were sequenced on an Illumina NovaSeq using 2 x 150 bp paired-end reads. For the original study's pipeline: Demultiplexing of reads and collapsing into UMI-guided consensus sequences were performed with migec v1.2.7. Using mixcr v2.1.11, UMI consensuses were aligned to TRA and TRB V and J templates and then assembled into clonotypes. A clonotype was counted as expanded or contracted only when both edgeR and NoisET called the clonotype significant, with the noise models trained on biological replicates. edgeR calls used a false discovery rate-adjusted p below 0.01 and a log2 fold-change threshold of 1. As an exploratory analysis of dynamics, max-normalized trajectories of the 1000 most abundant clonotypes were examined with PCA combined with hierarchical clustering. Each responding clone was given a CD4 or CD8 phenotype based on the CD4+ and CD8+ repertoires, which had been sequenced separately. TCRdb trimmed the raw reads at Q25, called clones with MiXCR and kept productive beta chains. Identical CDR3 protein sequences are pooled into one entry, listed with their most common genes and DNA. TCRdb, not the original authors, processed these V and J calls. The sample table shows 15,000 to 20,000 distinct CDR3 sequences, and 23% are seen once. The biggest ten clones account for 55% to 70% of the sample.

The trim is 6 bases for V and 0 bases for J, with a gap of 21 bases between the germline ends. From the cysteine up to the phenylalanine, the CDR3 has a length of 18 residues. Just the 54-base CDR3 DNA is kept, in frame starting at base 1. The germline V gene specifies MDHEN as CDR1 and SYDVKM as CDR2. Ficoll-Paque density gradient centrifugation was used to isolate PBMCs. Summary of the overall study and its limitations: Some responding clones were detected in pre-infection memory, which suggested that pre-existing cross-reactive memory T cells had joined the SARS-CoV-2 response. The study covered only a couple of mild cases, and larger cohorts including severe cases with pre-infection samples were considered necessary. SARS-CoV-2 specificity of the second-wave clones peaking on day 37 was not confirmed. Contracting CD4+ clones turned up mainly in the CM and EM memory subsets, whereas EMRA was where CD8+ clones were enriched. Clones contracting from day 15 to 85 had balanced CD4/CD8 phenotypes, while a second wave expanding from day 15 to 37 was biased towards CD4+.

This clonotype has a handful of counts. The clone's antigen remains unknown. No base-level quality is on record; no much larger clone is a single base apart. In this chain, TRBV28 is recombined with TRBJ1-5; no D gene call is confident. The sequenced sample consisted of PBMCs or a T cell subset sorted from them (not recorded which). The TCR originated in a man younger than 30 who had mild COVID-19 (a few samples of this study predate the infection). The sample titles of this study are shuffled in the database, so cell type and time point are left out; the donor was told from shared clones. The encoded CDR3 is CASSPAPGILSSNQPQHF. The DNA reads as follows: TGTGCCAGCAGCCCGGCTCCGGGTATATTGTCTAGCAATCAGCCCCAGCATTTT.